This is a list of T cell receptor beta chains from one sample in a study of monozygotic twins with inflammatory bowel disease. TCRdb reprocessed the 5' RACE reads and reports one entry per CDR3 protein, with no DNA. The sample data list approximately 300,000 distinct CDR3 sequences. Sequencing used blood. The receptors stem from a human donor with ulcerative colitis or Crohn's disease, or a healthy co-twin of an affected twin (not recorded which). Each CDR3 is given with its conserved first and last residue.

>TRBJ1-4|TRBV12-3/TRBV12-4|14
CASSLGTGLKKLFF
>TRBJ1-3|TRBV14|16
CASSLGRGGTGNTIYF
>TRBJ1-2|TRBV4-3|16
CASSQASLDGPYGYTF
>TRBJ1-1|TRBV6-2/TRBV6-3|15
CASRTGRGMNTEAFF
>TRBJ1-1|TRBV5-1|14
CASSLTMMKTEAFF
>TRBJ2-4|TRBV12-3/TRBV12-4|14
CASSGAFIRNIQYF
>TRBJ1-1|TRBV5-1|14
CASSPMAVNTEAFF
>TRBJ2-7|TRBV27|15
CASSFGTSGTYEQYF
>TRBJ2-7|TRBV25-1|15
CASSVWAGSSYEQYF
>TRBJ2-7|TRBV6-4|14
CASKRRGHRFEQYF
>TRBJ2-7|TRBV7-2|13
CASSSGRESEQYF
>TRBJ1-5|TRBV5-1|14
CASSHGTPNQPQHF
>TRBJ2-7|TRBV5-1|12
CASSLTEYEQYF
>TRBJ2-1|TRBV2|12
CASKLGGNEQFF
>TRBJ2-1|TRBV6-1|15
CASRPRVGGYNEQFF
>TRBJ1-4|TRBV28|11
CASSLHEKLFF
>TRBJ2-1|TRBV4-3|15
CDSSQERTRLNEQFF
>TRBJ2-7|TRBV15|15
CATSRARDISYEQYF
>TRBJ1-4|TRBV6-2/TRBV6-3|15
CASSNRRGEVEKLFF
>TRBJ1-5|TRBV5-6|14
CASSFRTSHQPQHF
>TRBJ2-7|TRBV28|14
CASSPLAGSYEQYF
>TRBJ1-1|TRBV29-1|14
CSVPKEGMNTEAFF
>TRBJ1-2|TRBV12-3/TRBV12-4|13
CASSFGGWNGYTF
>TRBJ2-7|TRBV5-4|14
CASSLADRGSEQYF
>TRBJ2-2|TRBV7-9|13
CASSLGQPGELFF
>TRBJ2-7|TRBV20-1|15
CSARGLGLPVGEQYF
>TRBJ2-7|TRBV11-2|18
CASSTRPPISGSAHEQYF
>TRBJ2-5|TRBV5-1|16
CASSDTGTGRQETQYF